The source of this T cell receptor beta chain is a study of hypomethylating agent response in myelodysplastic syndrome (dated by TCRdb to about 2021). About the investigation overall: The hypomethylating agent given was azacitidine in about 75% of the 11 patients and decitabine in 3 of 11 patients. TET2 mutation was identified most frequently, being present in 5 of 11 patients. Six or seven patients responded with complete response or hematologic improvement, and about five patients were non-responders. On average the patients were 72.2 +/- 6.3 years old, and a diploid cytogenetic profile was seen most often. Complete response or hematologic improvement counted as response, and patients meeting neither criterion were classed as non-responders. Among the myelodysplastic syndrome patients in the cohort, several were male and 2 were female. The paper's findings and limits, for the study overall: The cohort was small, with only 10 to 12 patients analyzed. No significant change in richness, rarefaction diversity or clonality was detected after hypomethylating agent treatment, either across all patients or within response groups. Responders more often showed novel clonotypes emerging, while non-responders displayed more contracted clonotypes after treatment. Age matching of healthy control donors to MDS patients was not performed, and the MDS versus healthy comparison could have been impacted by this lack of age matching. The shared GLIPH2 clusters might recognize novel MDS antigens, but this possibility was not confirmed and requires experimental validation.

T-cell subsets were not sorted, so the analysis was performed on bulk bone marrow. TCR beta CDR3 regions were immunosequenced from bone marrow of roughly 11 myelodysplastic syndrome patients before and after hypomethylating agent therapy. Each patient contributed a baseline bone marrow plus two to three bone marrows at different post-treatment timepoints for longitudinal repertoire tracking. Genomic DNA was extracted from whole bone marrow, and quality was checked by TapeStation, NanoDrop OneC and PicoGreen assays. A note on this clone: Its antigen is unknown. No base qualities exist here, and no much larger clone lies one base off it.

V loses 5 bases of germline sequence and J loses 1 base, and the interval between the two ends is 9 bases. The CDR3 numbers 13 residues from cysteine through phenylalanine. Just the 39-base CDR3 DNA is kept, in frame starting at base 1. Taken from the germline V gene, the CDR1 and CDR2 loops are LGHNA and YNFKEQ. The library came from the immunoSEQ multiplex PCR assay. Sequencing was run at survey resolution with two replicates of 200 ng each, for a total of roughly 400 ng of DNA per sample. Using multiplex PCR primers aimed at V and J genes, the hsTCRB kit picked up rearranged TCRB sequences in genomic DNA. To amplify the CDR3 region, the first PCR ran for around 30 cycles with the QIAGEN Multiplex PCR Kit. Sample barcodes and Illumina adapters were attached to each replicate during a second PCR lasting 7 to 9 cycles. A QuantStudio 6 together with the KAPA library quantification kit was used to quantify the pooled libraries. Roughly 15 pM of pooled libraries were sequenced on an Illumina MiSeq with 156-cycle single-end reads and a 15-cycle index read. As for the original processing: VDJdb annotation flagged approximately 1.5% of under 200,000 unique clonotypes as previously reported viral-epitope-specific. Raw reads were processed by the immunoSEQ Data Assistant and immunoSEQ Analyzer into normalized, annotated TCRB repertoires. Clonotypes were analyzed with the immunarch R package version 0.6.5 and BioAnalyzer. Before richness was estimated, every repertoire was downsampled to the clone count of the smallest repertoire. Clonotypes were classified as expanded, contracted or novel by Fisher's exact tests, with novel defined as zero frequency before treatment. Significantly changed CDR3 beta sequences were clustered with GLIPH2 using simulation_depth=1000 and kmer_min_depth=3, and CDR3s shorter than five residues were excluded. TCRdb mirrors the immuneACCESS table, restricted to in-frame sequences. Some clones are absent from its copies; in checked studies, under half trace to an unresolved V gene, and the reason for the others is unknown. The D gene and trimming were derived from the DNA, and the V and J assignments and clone size from that table. For this sample there are a few thousand clones; about 80% appear just once. Jointly, the top ten make up roughly 30% of the sample.

The clonotype comes from a human donor with myelodysplastic syndrome. Rearrangement joined TRBV4-2 to TRBJ2-7, with a weak D call of TRBD1 (6 bases match). The sequenced sample was bone marrow, obtained before or after starting hypomethylating agent treatment for myelodysplastic syndrome (not recorded which). The sequenced DNA: TGTGCCAGCAGCTACGGACAGTCCTACGAGCAGTACTTC. Translated, it reads CASSYGQSYEQYF.